This T cell receptor (beta chain) was identified during a study of shared clonotypes between healthy human individuals. CD8 cells classed as naive were CD45RO-negative and positively selected for CCR7, excluding terminally differentiated effector memory CD45RA+ cells. Trimming removed 3 bases from V and 0 bases from J, with 11 bases in between. The germline gives CDR1 SGHTA, CDR2 FQGTGA. This CDR3 has 15 amino acids. Repertoires were generated with immunoSEQ multiplex PCR, while TCRdb's copy carries only in-frame clones and drops some. This table holds about 1,800,000 clones, just under 95% found once.

Sequencing was performed on naive CD8+ T cells sorted from blood. V gene TRBV7-3 combines with J gene TRBJ1-1; D is undetermined. This TCR derives from a man aged 18 to 29 in good health. This CDR3 is CASSFGLGVNTEAFF. In DNA form, the CDR3 reads TGTGCCAGCAGCTTTGGACTAGGAGTGAACACTGAAGCTTTCTTT.